The 22 T cell receptor beta chains below come from one sample, sequenced in a study of STAT5B mutations in CD4+ large granular lymphocyte leukemia. Method: immunoSEQ multiplex PCR; TCRdb's copy keeps in-frame clones and lacks some. The table includes around 30,000 clones, roughly 80% detected once. Sequenced sample: CD4+ T cells from blood buffy coats. Receptors originate from a human donor in good health.

The chain carries TRBV7-9 and TRBJ2-5, with D possibly being TRBD1 or TRBD2 (5 bases each). Germline CDR1 SEHNR, CDR2 FQNEAQ (reference sequence). With 6 bases removed from V and 4 bases from J, the gap between germline ends came to 12 bases. This CDR3 has 13 residues. DNA of the CDR3: TGTGCCAGCAGAAGAGGGGCGGGAGAGACCCAGTACTTC. As protein: CASRRGAGETQYF.

This rearrangement joins TRBV5-6 to TRBJ2-3; 11 nucleotides agree with TRBD2. V gave up 0 bases and J gave up 0 bases; unmatched junction bases: 9. Germline CDR1 reads SGHDT; CDR2 reads YYEEEE. CDR3 length: 19 amino acids. The CDR3 DNA follows: TGTGCCAGCAGCTTGGGCCCTAGCGGGAGGCGATCTAGCACAGATACGCAGTATTTT. Its protein product is CASSLGPSGRRSSTDTQYF.

The chain couples TRBV7-9 to TRBJ1-2, with 7 positions matching TRBD1. Trimming cost V 4 bases and J 8 bases; bases outside gene matches: 10. This CDR3 comprises 14 residues. The germline V gene has CDR1 SEHNR and CDR2 FQNEAQ (reference sequence). The CDR3 bases are TGTGCCAGCAGCTCGGACAGGCCTTTCAAGGGCTACACCTTC. The encoded protein is CASSSDRPFKGYTF.

The rearrangement joins TRBV19 to TRBJ2-5, with unresolved D. V lost 3 bases, J lost 2 bases, and 7 bases lay in between. The CDR3 contains 13 residues. Germline V gives CDR1 LNHDA, CDR2 SQIVND (reference sequence). The CDR3 DNA sequence: TGTGCCAGTAGTATGTCCAGGCAAGAGACCCAGTACTTC. As protein: CASSMSRQETQYF.

CDR3: CASAPGGGEQYF. CDR3 in DNA: TGTGCCAGCGCCCCAGGGGGGGGTGAGCAGTACTTC. The rearrangement joins TRBV2 to TRBJ2-7; D possibly matches TRBD1 or TRBD2 (7 bases each). The germline gives CDR1 SNHLY, CDR2 FYNNEI. Trimming stripped 8 bases from V and 7 bases from J, with 15 bases between. The CDR3 loop spans 12 amino acids.

V and J are TRBV28 and TRBJ2-2, with D perhaps TRBD2 (6 bases). The V end lost 6 bases, the J end lost 3 bases, and 14 bases lay between the germline ends. The CDR3 has 15 residues. CDR1 is MDHEN, CDR2 SYDVKM, per germline. This CDR3 is CASSRGRRDTGELFF. The CDR3, as DNA: TGTGCCAGCAGCCGGGGACGGAGGGACACCGGGGAGCTGTTTTTT.

The rearrangement joins TRBV5-1 to TRBJ2-7; 9 nucleotides agree with TRBD2. CDR1 is SGHRS and CDR2 is YFSETQ in the germline V gene. CDR3 size: 20 residues. V was pared by 0 bases and J by 7 bases, with 23 bases of the junction left unmatched. CDR3 region: CASSLANLGGSLAGSGEQYF. For the CDR3, the DNA is TGCGCCAGCAGCTTGGCCAACCTCGGGGGGTCCCTAGCGGGATCGGGTGAGCAGTACTTC. Together with reference TRBV5-1 and TRBJ2-7, the CDR3 gives the full variable domain: KAGVTQTPRYLIKTRGQQVTLSCSPISGHRSVSWYQQTPGQGLQFLFEYFSETQRNKGNFPGRFSGRQFSNSRSEMNVSTLELGDSALYLCASSLANLGGSLAGSGEQYFGPGTRLTVT.

This chain joins TRBV27 and TRBJ1-6; TRBD1 matches 11 bases. The CDR3 is 14 amino acids. V trimming: 6 bases; J trimming: 10 bases; junction bases outside the gene matches: 5. The germline gives CDR1 MNHEY, CDR2 SMNVEV (reference sequence). DNA for the CDR3: TGTGCCAGCAGAGGACAGGGGGCGCGGTCACCCCTCCACTTT. It translates to CASRGQGARSPLHF.

The chain links TRBV19 to TRBJ1-5; the D gene is possibly TRBD1 (5 bases). Germline V gives CDR1 LNHDA, CDR2 SQIVND (reference sequence). This CDR3 has 9 amino acids. This CDR3 is CQGGEPQHF. CDR3 nucleotide sequence: TGTCAGGGTGGGGAGCCCCAGCATTTT. Drawing the rest from reference TRBV19 and TRBJ1-5, the complete variable domain is DGGITQSPKYLFRKEGQNVTLSCEQNLNHDAMYWYRQDPGQGLRLIYYSQIVNDFQKGDIAEGYSVSREKKESFPLTVTSAQKNPTAFYLCQGGEPQHFGDGTRLSIL.

This chain uses TRBV28 with TRBJ1-2; D perhaps matches TRBD1 (6 bases). The CDR3 runs to 15 residues. From germline, CDR1 is MDHEN and CDR2 SYDVKM. V lost 5 bases, J lost 8 bases, and 21 bases lay in between. The CDR3 DNA follows: TGTGCCAGCAGTACCCCGGCCGGGGGCTATGGGGGCTACACCTTC. It specifies CASSTPAGGYGGYTF.

The chain couples TRBV7-8 to TRBJ2-5; maybe TRBD1 (6 bases). The V end was cut by 1 base, the J end by 0 bases, with 15 bases between. The germline V gene encodes CDR1 SGHVS and CDR2 FQNEAQ. The CDR3 has 17 amino acids. CDR3 nucleotides: TGTGCCAGCAGCTTAGGTGTAGGGGGAAGCCACCAAGAGACCCAGTACTTC. Translated: CASSLGVGGSHQETQYF. The entire variable domain, with the rest obtained from reference TRBV7-8 and TRBJ2-5, is as follows: GAGVSQSPRYKVAKRGQDVALRCDPISGHVSLFWYQQALGQGPEFLTYFQNEAQLDKSGLPSDRFFAERPEGSVSTLKIQRTQQEDSAVYLCASSLGVGGSHQETQYFGPGTRLLVL.

This rearrangement joins TRBV18 to TRBJ2-2, with D hard to call. The CDR3 length is 14 residues. CDR1 is KGHSH and CDR2 is LQKENI in the germline V gene. The V end was cut by 6 bases, the J end by 6 bases, with 14 bases between. The CDR3 nucleotides are TGTGCCAGCTCCCAATTAGGATACGCCGGGGAGCTGTTTTTT. It yields the protein CASSQLGYAGELFF.

This clone was observed a single time. This chain links TRBV15 with TRBJ2-1; 8 bases align to TRBD2. With V trimmed by 0 bases and J by 8 bases, 9 bases remained unmatched. Germline CDR1 and CDR2: LNHNV and YYDKDF (reference sequence). The CDR3 runs 16 residues. CDR3 bases: TGTGCCACCAGCAGAGATAGAACGGGAGGGCCTCATGAGCAGTTCTTC. It encodes CATSRDRTGGPHEQFF.

The chain uses TRBV19 and TRBJ2-5; no clear D gene. Germline CDR1 reads LNHDA; CDR2 reads SQIVND (reference sequence). The CDR3 sequence is 11 residues long. Trimming removed 3 bases from V and 7 bases from J, with 6 bases in between. CDR3: CASSITGTQYF. CDR3 DNA sequence: TGTGCCAGTAGTATCACGGGGACCCAGTACTTC.

CDR3 nucleotides: TGTGCCAGCAGCTTGCAGGGAGGAGAGACCCAGTACTTC. It is translated as CASSLQGGETQYF. The rearrangement joins TRBV5-8 to TRBJ2-5, with a possible D match to TRBD2 (6 bases). CDR3 length equals 13 residues. V was pared by 1 base and J by 4 bases, with 8 bases between. The germline CDR1 and CDR2 sequences are SGHTS and YDEGEE.

This chain links TRBV7-3 with TRBJ2-7; 8 bases line up with TRBD2. The CDR3 loop spans 19 amino acids. Trimming at V came to 0 bases and at J to 7 bases, leaving 20 bases not matched to a gene. Germline V CDR1 and CDR2: SGHTA, FQGTGA. CDR3 nucleotide sequence: TGTGCCAGCAGCTTAACGGAAATCAGGCGGGAGGACCCGCTTGGAGAGCAGTACTTC. Translated, it gives CASSLTEIRREDPLGEQYF.

The genes are TRBV27 and TRBJ2-5; TRBD1 matches at 7 bases. The CDR3 is 16 amino acids. V gave up 4 bases and J gave up 3 bases; unmatched junction bases: 11. Per germline, CDR1 MNHEY and CDR2 SMNVEV (reference sequence). CDR3 sequence reads: CASSSGQVGMKETQYF. CDR3 coding DNA: TGTGCCAGCAGTTCAGGACAGGTCGGGATGAAAGAGACCCAGTACTTC.

The chain couples TRBV4-2 to TRBJ2-2; 7 bases line up with TRBD2. Unmatched junction bases numbered 6, after V lost 3 bases and J lost 5 bases. Germline V gene lookup returns CDR1 LGHNA and CDR2 YNFKEQ. This CDR3 comprises 15 residues. CDR3 in DNA: TGTGCCAGCAGCCACCAATGGGGGGGGACCGGGGAGCTGTTTTTT. Amino acid sequence: CASSHQWGGTGELFF.

This clone appeared once. This chain uses TRBV30 with TRBJ1-6; 10 bases are shared with TRBD1. Germline trimming cut 1 base from V and 10 bases from J; bases unmatched to any gene: 4. This CDR3 contains 14 residues. Germline-derived CDR1 and CDR2 are GTSNPN and SVGIG (reference sequence). CDR3 amino acids: CAWSGDRGLSPLHF. The CDR3 DNA reads TGTGCCTGGAGTGGAGACAGGGGGCTCTCACCCCTCCACTTT.

The chain uses TRBV2 and TRBJ2-7, with TRBD1 matching over 7 bases. Per germline, CDR1 SNHLY and CDR2 FYNNEI. V was clipped by 7 bases and J by 3 bases; unmatched bases: 6. The CDR3 length is 13 residues. CDR3 protein: CASKRDSFYEQYF. The CDR3 region has the DNA TGTGCCAGCAAGAGGGACAGTTTCTACGAGCAGTACTTC.

The chain has TRBV1 and TRBJ2-1; the table's TRBD2 call for D was not verified on the DNA. TRBV1 is classified as a pseudogene. The CDR3 extends over 18 amino acids. Written as DNA, the CDR3 is TGCACCAGCAGCCAAGCCGGGACTAGCGGGAGTCCCCCAAATGAGCAGTTCTTC. This gives the protein CTSSQAGTSGSPPNEQFF.

There are a few counts of this clone. Mismatch with germline at one junction end may stem from a read error. V and J are TRBV2 and TRBJ1-5; D possibly corresponds to TRBD1 (5 bases). Germline V gives CDR1 SNHLY, CDR2 FYNNEI. This CDR3 comprises 15 residues. CDR3 nucleotide sequence: TGTGCCAGCAGCGAAGGGACCCAGCCCAATCAGCCCCAGCATTTT. Residues: CASSEGTQPNQPQHF.